These 8 T cell receptor beta chains share one sample of origin, sequenced in a study of blood T cell repertoires in COVID-19. Sequencing was performed with immunoSEQ multiplex PCR; in TCRdb, only in-frame clones are kept and a portion is missing. The sample carries 200,000 to 250,000 clones, 70% to 90% recorded once. Material for sequencing was peripheral blood. The receptors were gathered from a woman between 70 and 85 years old with COVID-19, enrolled during active disease.

The chain uses TRBV10-3 and TRBJ2-1; 7 positions agree with TRBD1. Trimming at V came to 6 bases and at J to 0 bases, leaving 8 bases not matched to a gene. The CDR3 is 16 amino acids. The germline gives CDR1 ENHRY, CDR2 SYGVKD. CDR3 protein: CAIRGTVMSSYNEQFF. CDR3 in DNA: TGTGCCATCAGGGGGACAGTTATGAGCTCCTACAATGAGCAGTTCTTC.

This chain joins TRBV20-1 and TRBJ2-1, with D unclear. Germline CDR1 and CDR2: DFQATT and SNEGSKA (reference sequence). CDR3 length equals 11 residues. V was trimmed by 5 bases and J by 4 bases, leaving 6 bases between them. In DNA, the CDR3 is TGCAGTGCTCGGGTTTACAATGAGCAGTTCTTC. Amino acid sequence: CSARVYNEQFF.

The chain has TRBV14 and TRBJ1-2; a possible D gene is TRBD1 (5 bases). V dropped 0 bases and J dropped 7 bases, with 12 bases sitting between them. CDR3 length equals 14 residues. CDR1 and CDR2 from the germline V gene are SGHDN and FVKESK. CDR3 loop: CASSQDARASGYTF. The CDR3 DNA reads TGTGCCAGCAGCCAAGATGCCAGGGCGAGTGGCTACACCTTC.

J is TRBJ2-3 and V is TRBV5-4; TRBD2 matches at 8 bases. V lost 4 bases to trimming and J lost 2 bases; unmatched junction nucleotides: 12. Germline loops: CDR1 SGHNT, CDR2 YYREEE (reference sequence). CDR3 length: 17 residues. The CDR3 DNA follows: TGTGCCAGCAGCCCCGAGACTAGCGACCAACTCACAGATACGCAGTATTTT. This codes for CASSPETSDQLTDTQYF.

The count of this clone is one. The chain joins TRBV28 to TRBJ1-1; tentatively, D is TRBD1 (5 bases). The germline V gene encodes CDR1 MDHEN and CDR2 SYDVKM. V was cut by 3 bases and J by 4 bases, with 18 bases left in between. The CDR3 sequence is 16 residues long. This chain's CDR3 is CASSFGTEGVGTEAFF. DNA for the CDR3: TGTGCCAGCAGTTTCGGAACTGAAGGGGTGGGCACTGAAGCTTTCTTT.

In the case of this clone: A junction boundary mismatches the germline segment, possibly from a read error. The chain links TRBV7-7 to TRBJ2-2, with 8 positions matching TRBD2. This CDR3 region has 16 residues. Germline V gene data show CDR1 as SSHAT and CDR2 as FNYEAQ (reference sequence). CDR3 nucleotide sequence: TGTGCTAGCAGCCCGGGGGGGCGACCCAACACCGGGGAGCTGTTTTTT. It is translated as CASSPGGRPNTGELFF. Full variable domain (missing parts from reference TRBV7-7 and TRBJ2-2): GAGVSQSPRYKVTKRGQDVTLRCDPISSHATLYWYQQALGQGPEFLTYFNYEAQPDKSGLPSDRFSAERPEGSISTLTIQRTEQRDSAMYRCASSPGGRPNTGELFFGEGSRLTVL.

The chain couples TRBV5-1 to TRBJ2-7; TRBD1 matches at 11 bases. The CDR3 runs to 14 residues. Per germline, CDR1 SGHRS and CDR2 YFSETQ. The J segment lost 7 bases and the V segment lost 7 bases, leaving 10 bases of the junction unmatched. CDR3 region: CASHQDRGRGEQYF. CDR3 DNA: TGCGCCAGCCACCAGGACAGGGGGCGAGGTGAGCAGTACTTC.

This sequence joins TRBV11-1 and TRBJ2-7; 7 positions agree with TRBD1. The CDR3 extends over 14 amino acids. Germline CDR1 and CDR2: SGHAT and FQDESV (reference sequence). The V and J ends lost 3 bases and 6 bases, in that order; junction bases with no gene match: 8. The CDR3, as DNA: TGTGCCAGCAGCTTGAATAGGGGGCTTGGCGAGCAGTACTTC. It translates to CASSLNRGLGEQYF.